What follows is one TCR beta chain and its context. Germline V CDR1 and CDR2: SGHAT, FQNNGV. V was clipped by 0 bases and J by 2 bases; unmatched bases: 7. The CDR3 sequence is 18 residues long. This entry is derived from a study of blood T cells in healthy people across ages. Each donor was a healthy Caucasian individual from Russia, aged about 6 to 90. With a J-beta primer mix and a sample-barcoded 5' primer, a second PCR ran 7 to 11 cycles. TCRdb used MiXCR to reprocess the 5' RACE reads, holding one entry per CDR3 protein. This table holds around 400,000 distinct CDR3 sequences, about 49% found once.

The TCR comes from a man aged 60-69 years in good health. Source material: blood. The chain links TRBV11-2 to TRBJ2-3, with 11 bases aligning to TRBD2. The CDR3, as DNA: TGTGCCAGCAGCTTAGATATGGCTAGCGGGGGGTACACAGATACGCAGTATTTT. Amino acids: CASSLDMASGGYTDTQYF. Drawing the rest from reference TRBV11-2 and TRBJ2-3, the complete variable domain is EAGVAQSPRYKIIEKRQSVAFWCNPISGHATLYWYQQILGQGPKLLIQFQNNGVVDDSQLPKDRFSAERLKGVDSTLKIQPAKLEDSAVYLCASSLDMASGGYTDTQYFGPGTRLTVL.